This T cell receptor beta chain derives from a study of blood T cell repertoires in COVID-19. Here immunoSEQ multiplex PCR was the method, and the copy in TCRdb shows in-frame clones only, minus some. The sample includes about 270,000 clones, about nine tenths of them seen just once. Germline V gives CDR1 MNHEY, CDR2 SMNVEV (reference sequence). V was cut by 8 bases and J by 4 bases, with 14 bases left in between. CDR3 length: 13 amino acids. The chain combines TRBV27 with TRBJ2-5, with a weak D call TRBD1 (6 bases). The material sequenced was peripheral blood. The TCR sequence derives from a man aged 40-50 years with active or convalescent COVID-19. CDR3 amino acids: CASGQGTPETQYF. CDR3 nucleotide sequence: TGTGCCAGCGGCCAGGGGACCCCAGAGACCCAGTACTTC.